This is a list of T cell receptor beta chains from one sample in a study of T-cell reconstitution after alpha-beta-depleted transplantation in children. From the PCR reads, TCRdb called clonotypes with MiXCR, one entry per CDR3 protein. The sample yields around 800,000 distinct CDR3 sequences, approximately 15% seen once. The source was PBMCs, mostly from graft donor cells, collected 360 days after TCRalphabeta/CD19-depleted stem cell transplant. Receptors were obtained from a male patient between 10 and 17 years old who had a stem cell transplant for acute lymphoblastic leukemia, so the T cells may come from the graft donor. The CDR3 runs from the conserved cysteine through the conserved F or W. Fields, in order: clone size, V gene, D gene, J gene, CDR3 length, CDR3 protein, CDR3 DNA. The D gene is left open where the match is weak. Clone size appears in some rows only: once, few, many, or a class for an expanded clone.

abundance: few; v_gene: TRBV29-1; d_gene: TRBD2; j_gene: TRBJ2-7; len: 14; CDR3aa: CSVSSGTSGYEQYF; CDR3nt: TGCAGCGTTTCTTCCGGGACTAGCGGTTACGAGCAGTACTTC
abundance: many; v_gene: TRBV20-1; d_gene: .; j_gene: TRBJ2-1; len: 14; CDR3aa: CSASGGGAYNEQFF; CDR3nt: TGCAGTGCTAGTGGAGGGGGCGCTTACAATGAGCAGTTCTTC
abundance: few; v_gene: TRBV18; d_gene: .; j_gene: TRBJ2-5; len: 13; CDR3aa: CASSPRGKETQYF; CDR3nt: TGTGCCAGCTCACCAAGAGGGAAAGAGACCCAGTACTTC
abundance: few; v_gene: TRBV6-5; d_gene: .; j_gene: TRBJ1-2; len: 15; CDR3aa: CASSYIRQGFDGYTF; CDR3nt: TGTGCCAGCAGTTACATTCGGCAGGGCTTCGATGGCTACACCTTC
abundance: few; v_gene: TRBV4-1; d_gene: .; j_gene: TRBJ2-1; len: 16; CDR3aa: CASSQEFRSSYNEQFF; CDR3nt: TGCGCCAGCAGCCAAGAATTTCGTAGCTCCTACAATGAGCAGTTCTTC
abundance: few; v_gene: TRBV11-2; d_gene: .; j_gene: TRBJ2-5; len: 14; CDR3aa: CASTPWGVRETQYF; CDR3nt: TGTGCCAGCACCCCCTGGGGGGTTAGGGAGACCCAGTACTTC
abundance: few; v_gene: TRBV25-1; d_gene: .; j_gene: TRBJ1-1; len: 15; CDR3aa: CASSGGGVGNTEAFF; CDR3nt: TGTGCCAGCTCCGGAGGGGGGGTGGGGAACACTGAAGCTTTCTTT
abundance: .; v_gene: TRBV7-9; d_gene: .; j_gene: TRBJ2-7; len: 14; CDR3aa: CASSPRDLAVEQYF; CDR3nt: TGTGCCAGCAGCCCGCGGGACTTAGCGGTCGAGCAGTACTTC
abundance: many; v_gene: TRBV7-9; d_gene: .; j_gene: TRBJ1-3; len: 13; CDR3aa: CASSSPTGPTIYF; CDR3nt: TGTGCCAGCAGCTCGCCCACAGGGCCGACCATATATTTT
abundance: many; v_gene: TRBV7-2; d_gene: .; j_gene: TRBJ2-5; len: 13; CDR3aa: CASSLFRQETQYF; CDR3nt: TGTGCCAGCAGCTTATTCAGACAAGAGACCCAGTACTTC